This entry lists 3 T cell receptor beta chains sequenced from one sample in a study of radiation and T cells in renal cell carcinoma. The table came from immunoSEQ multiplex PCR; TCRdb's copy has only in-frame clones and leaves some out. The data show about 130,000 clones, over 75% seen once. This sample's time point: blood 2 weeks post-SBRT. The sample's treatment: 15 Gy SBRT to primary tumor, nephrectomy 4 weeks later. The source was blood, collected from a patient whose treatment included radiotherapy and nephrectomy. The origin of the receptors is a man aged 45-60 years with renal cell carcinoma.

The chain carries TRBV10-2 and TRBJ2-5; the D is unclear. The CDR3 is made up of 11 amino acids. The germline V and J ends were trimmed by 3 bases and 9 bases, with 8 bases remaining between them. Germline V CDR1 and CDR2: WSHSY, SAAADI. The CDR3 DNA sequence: TGCGCCAGCAGTGACGGAGTTTCCCAGTACTTC. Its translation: CASSDGVSQYF.

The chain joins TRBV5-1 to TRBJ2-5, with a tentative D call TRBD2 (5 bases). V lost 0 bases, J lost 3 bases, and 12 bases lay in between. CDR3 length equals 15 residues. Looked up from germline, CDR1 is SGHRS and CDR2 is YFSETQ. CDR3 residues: CASSLGHSGEETQYF. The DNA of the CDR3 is TGCGCCAGCAGCTTGGGACACAGCGGCGAAGAGACCCAGTACTTC.

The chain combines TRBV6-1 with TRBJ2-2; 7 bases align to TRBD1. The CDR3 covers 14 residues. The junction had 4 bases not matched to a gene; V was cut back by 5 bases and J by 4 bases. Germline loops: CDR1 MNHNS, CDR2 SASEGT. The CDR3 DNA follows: TGTGCCAGCAGTAAAGACAGGGCCACCGGGGAGCTGTTTTTT. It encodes CASSKDRATGELFF.